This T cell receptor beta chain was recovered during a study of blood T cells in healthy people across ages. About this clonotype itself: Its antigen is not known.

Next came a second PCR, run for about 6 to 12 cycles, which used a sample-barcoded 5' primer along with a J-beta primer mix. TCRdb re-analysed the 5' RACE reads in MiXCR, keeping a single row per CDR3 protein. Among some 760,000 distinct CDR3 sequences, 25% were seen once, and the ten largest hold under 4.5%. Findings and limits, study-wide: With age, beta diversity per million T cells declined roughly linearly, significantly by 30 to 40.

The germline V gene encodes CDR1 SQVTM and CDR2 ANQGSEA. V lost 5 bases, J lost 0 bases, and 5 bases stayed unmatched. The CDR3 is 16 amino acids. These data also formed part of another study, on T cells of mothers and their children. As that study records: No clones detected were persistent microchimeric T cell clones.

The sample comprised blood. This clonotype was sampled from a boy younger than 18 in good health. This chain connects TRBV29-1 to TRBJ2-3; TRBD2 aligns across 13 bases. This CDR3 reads CSVRGTSGDSTDTQYF. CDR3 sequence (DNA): TGCAGCGTTCGGGGGACTAGCGGGGACAGCACAGATACGCAGTATTTT.